The rows below give T cell receptor beta chains drawn from one sample of a study of blood T cell repertoires in COVID-19. Produced via immunoSEQ multiplex PCR; TCRdb's table is partial and in-frame only. Here the sample spans under 200,000 clones, roughly 87% being singletons. The sequenced material came from peripheral blood. These receptors came from an older woman who had recovered from COVID-19. Each CDR3 is given with its conserved first and last residue. The D gene is left open where the match is weak. The size of a clone is reported for some rows only, either as once, few or many, or as a class for expanded clones.

J gene: TRBJ2-7; V gene: TRBV7-9; clone size: NA; D gene: TRBD1; CDR3 protein: CASSELGQGGNSYEQYF; CDR3 DNA: TGTGCCAGCAGCGAACTAGGACAGGGAGGAAACTCCTACGAGCAGTACTTC
J gene: TRBJ2-6; V gene: TRBV27; clone size: NA; D gene: TRBD1; CDR3 protein: CASRNDRAGANVLTF; CDR3 DNA: TGTGCCAGCAGAAACGACAGGGCTGGGGCCAACGTCCTGACTTTC
J gene: TRBJ1-2; V gene: TRBV19; clone size: NA; D gene: NA; CDR3 protein: CATTRGLYGYTF; CDR3 DNA: TGTGCCACCACGCGGGGATTATATGGCTACACCTTC
J gene: TRBJ1-2; V gene: TRBV27; clone size: NA; D gene: NA; CDR3 protein: CASSYRDSRGYTF; CDR3 DNA: TGTGCCAGCAGTTACCGGGACTCTCGGGGCTACACCTTC
J gene: TRBJ2-5; V gene: TRBV3-1/TRBV3-2; clone size: NA; D gene: TRBD2; CDR3 protein: CASSHKTPGLAEETQYF; CDR3 DNA: TGTGCCAGCAGCCACAAAACTCCGGGACTAGCGGAAGAGACCCAGTACTTC
J gene: TRBJ2-7; V gene: TRBV28; clone size: once; D gene: NA; CDR3 protein: CASGRDNSYEQYF; CDR3 DNA: TGTGCCAGCGGCCGGGACAACTCCTACGAGCAGTACTTC
J gene: TRBJ2-1; V gene: TRBV9; clone size: NA; D gene: TRBD2; CDR3 protein: CASSVGLAGGQEQFF; CDR3 DNA: TGTGCCAGCAGCGTCGGACTAGCGGGGGGACAAGAGCAGTTCTTC
J gene: TRBJ2-7; V gene: TRBV19; clone size: once; D gene: TRBD1; CDR3 protein: CASTETGSYAREQYF; CDR3 DNA: TGTGCCAGTACCGAGACAGGGTCCTACGCTCGGGAGCAGTACTTC
J gene: TRBJ1-4; V gene: TRBV28; clone size: once; D gene: NA; CDR3 protein: CATAALTEIHEKLFF; CDR3 DNA: TGTGCCACCGCCGCCCTGACAGAAATCCATGAAAAACTGTTTTTT
J gene: TRBJ2-7; V gene: TRBV5-6; clone size: NA; D gene: TRBD1; CDR3 protein: CASSWTGGEQYF; CDR3 DNA: TGTGCCAGCAGCTGGACAGGGGGCGAGCAGTACTTC
J gene: TRBJ2-5; V gene: TRBV3-1/TRBV3-2; clone size: NA; D gene: TRBD2; CDR3 protein: CASSQAGLAGQETQYF; CDR3 DNA: TGTGCCAGCAGCCAGGCTGGACTAGCGGGCCAAGAGACCCAGTACTTC
J gene: TRBJ1-4; V gene: TRBV7-9; clone size: few; D gene: TRBD1; CDR3 protein: CASSRGGTGDEKLFF; CDR3 DNA: TGTGCCAGCAGCCGAGGGGGGACAGGGGATGAAAAACTGTTTTTT
J gene: TRBJ2-5; V gene: TRBV18; clone size: NA; D gene: TRBD1; CDR3 protein: CASSPITGTGQETQYF; CDR3 DNA: TGTGCCAGCTCACCGATAACCGGGACAGGGCAAGAGACCCAGTACTTC
J gene: TRBJ1-2; V gene: TRBV27; clone size: NA; D gene: TRBD1; CDR3 protein: CASSWTGAFNYGYTF; CDR3 DNA: TGTGCCAGCAGTTGGACAGGGGCATTTAACTATGGCTACACCTTC
J gene: TRBJ2-3; V gene: TRBV3-1/TRBV3-2; clone size: NA; D gene: TRBD2; CDR3 protein: CASSPRSGGRDTQYF; CDR3 DNA: TGTGCCAGCAGCCCCCGCAGCGGGGGGAGGGATACGCAGTATTTT